A selection of T cell receptor beta chains follows, all from one sample in a study of identical twins. TCRdb independently ran MiXCR on the 5' RACE reads; one entry per CDR3 protein. The sample contains 400,000 to 650,000 distinct CDR3 sequences, roughly 21% of which appear only once. These data were likewise used in another study, on T cells expressing NK-cell markers.

The sample comprised CD4+ T cells sorted from blood. The receptors stem from a woman aged 18 to 35 in good health. The CDR3 runs from the conserved cysteine through the conserved F or W. The order of the fields is V gene, clone size, D gene, J gene, CDR3 length, CDR3 DNA, CDR3 protein. A D gene is named only where the DNA matches it firmly. Size values are once, few and many counts, or a class for expanded clones, and some rows have none.

V: TRBV10-3
size: -
D: TRBD1
J: TRBJ2-7
length: 15
DNA: TGTGCCATCAGACCCGGGACAGGGGTTGGTGGCGAGCAGTACTTC
CDR3: CAIRPGTGVGGEQYF

V: TRBV7-9
size: many
D: -
J: TRBJ2-1
length: 15
DNA: TGTGCCAGCAGCACTTACAGGGAGATTTTTAATGAGCAGTTCTTC
CDR3: CASSTYREIFNEQFF

V: TRBV5-1
size: -
D: -
J: TRBJ2-7
length: 15
DNA: TGCGCCAGCAGCTTATCCGGGGCCGCATCCTACGAGCAGTACTTC
CDR3: CASSLSGAASYEQYF

V: TRBV20-1
size: few
D: -
J: TRBJ2-1
length: 12
DNA: TGCAGTGCTCGGGTCGACAGCAATGAGCAGTTCTTC
CDR3: CSARVDSNEQFF

V: TRBV2
size: few
D: -
J: TRBJ2-2
length: 15
DNA: TGTGCCAGCAGTGCTCGGGGGGCCTACACCGGGGAGCTGTTTTTT
CDR3: CASSARGAYTGELFF

V: TRBV6-5
size: -
D: TRBD2
J: TRBJ2-2
length: 15
DNA: TGTGCCAGCAGTTACGGCGGGGGGGCTCCCGGGGAGCTGTTTTTT
CDR3: CASSYGGGAPGELFF

V: TRBV7-9
size: few
D: -
J: TRBJ2-5
length: 15
DNA: TGTGCCAGCAGCCCCTCCCGGACAGCATCGGAGACCCAGTACTTC
CDR3: CASSPSRTASETQYF

V: TRBV5-1
size: -
D: TRBD2
J: TRBJ2-1
length: 15
DNA: TGCGCCAGCAGCCTTCTAGCGGGAGAGGTCAATGAGCAGTTCTTC
CDR3: CASSLLAGEVNEQFF

V: TRBV10-3
size: -
D: TRBD1
J: TRBJ2-7
length: 12
DNA: TGTGCCATCAGCATGACAGGGCGGGAGCAGTACTTC
CDR3: CAISMTGREQYF

V: TRBV18
size: -
D: -
J: TRBJ2-5
length: 12
DNA: TGTGCCAGCTCACCAGGTGTAGAGACCCAGTACTTC
CDR3: CASSPGVETQYF

V: TRBV4-3
size: -
D: TRBD2
J: TRBJ2-1
length: 16
DNA: TGCGCCAGCAGCCATGGACTAGCGGGGAAATACAATGAGCAGTTCTTC
CDR3: CASSHGLAGKYNEQFF

V: TRBV20-1
size: few
D: TRBD2
J: TRBJ2-3
length: 15
DNA: TGCAGTGCTAGTGAACTAGCGGGAGGGACAGATACGCAGTATTTT
CDR3: CSASELAGGTDTQYF

V: TRBV10-3
size: few
D: -
J: TRBJ1-2
length: 14
DNA: TGTGCCATCAGTCCGACAGGTACCAACTATGGCTACACCTTC
CDR3: CAISPTGTNYGYTF

V: TRBV10-3
size: -
D: TRBD2
J: TRBJ2-1
length: 16
DNA: TGTGCCATCAGCTCATCGGGACTACCCTCCTACAATGAGCAGTTCTTC
CDR3: CAISSSGLPSYNEQFF

V: TRBV5-1
size: few
D: TRBD1
J: TRBJ2-3
length: 15
DNA: TGCGCCAGCAGCACTCCGGGACAGGGGGCAGATACGCAGTATTTT
CDR3: CASSTPGQGADTQYF

V: TRBV20-1
size: -
D: -
J: TRBJ1-1
length: 13
DNA: TGCAGTGCTAGGGGGGAATCGGACACTGAAGCTTTCTTT
CDR3: CSARGESDTEAFF

V: TRBV18
size: few
D: TRBD1
J: TRBJ2-7
length: 14
DNA: TGTGCCAGCTCCGGGCGGACAGGAACCTACGAGCAGTACTTC
CDR3: CASSGRTGTYEQYF

V: TRBV4-3
size: -
D: -
J: TRBJ2-7
length: 17
DNA: TGCGCCAGCAGCCAAGACGTGGACCCCAACTTCTCCTACGAGCAGTACTTC
CDR3: CASSQDVDPNFSYEQYF

V: TRBV6-5
size: few
D: -
J: TRBJ1-2
length: 16
DNA: TGTGCCAGCAGTTACTCGATCGGGGGGGGGCTATATGGCTACACCTTC
CDR3: CASSYSIGGGLYGYTF

V: TRBV20-1
size: few
D: -
J: TRBJ2-1
length: 15
DNA: TGCAGTGCTCCCAAGGGGGCGGGGTGGTACAATGAGCAGTTCTTC
CDR3: CSAPKGAGWYNEQFF

V: TRBV7-3
size: few
D: -
J: TRBJ2-3
length: 13
DNA: TGTGCCAGCAGCTTAACGGTGGAGGGTGGGGTGGCTTTT
CDR3: CASSLTVEGGVAF

V: TRBV6-6
size: -
D: -
J: TRBJ2-7
length: 12
DNA: TGTGCCAGCAGTTACGGCACCTACGAGCAGTACTTC
CDR3: CASSYGTYEQYF

V: TRBV5-1
size: -
D: -
J: TRBJ2-3
length: 14
DNA: TGCGCCAGCAGCTATGGGACTCCGCCAGATACGCAGTATTTT
CDR3: CASSYGTPPDTQYF

V: TRBV20-1
size: -
D: TRBD1
J: TRBJ2-5
length: 14
DNA: TGCAGTGCTAGGCGGACAGGGGGTACGGAGACCCAGTACTTC
CDR3: CSARRTGGTETQYF

V: TRBV18
size: -
D: -
J: TRBJ2-3
length: 12
DNA: TGTGCCAGCTCACCAGAGAAAGATACGCAGTATTTT
CDR3: CASSPEKDTQYF

V: TRBV7-8
size: few
D: TRBD2
J: TRBJ2-7
length: 15
DNA: TGTGCCAGCAGCGGTACTAGCGGGATCATCTACGAGCAGTACTTC
CDR3: CASSGTSGIIYEQYF

V: TRBV20-1
size: -
D: TRBD1
J: TRBJ2-5
length: 14
DNA: TGCAGTGCTAGGGACGGGACAGCTCTAGAGACCCAGTACTTC
CDR3: CSARDGTALETQYF

V: TRBV6-1
size: -
D: TRBD1
J: TRBJ1-2
length: 13
DNA: TGTGCCACCAAGGGACAGGAGCGCTATGGCTACACCTTC
CDR3: CATKGQERYGYTF

V: TRBV25-1
size: few
D: -
J: TRBJ2-5
length: 13
DNA: TGTGCCAGCAGTGAATACAGCCGGGGGACCCAGTACTTC
CDR3: CASSEYSRGTQYF

V: TRBV5-1
size: -
D: -
J: TRBJ2-5
length: 14
DNA: TGCGCCAGCAGCTTGGAGGGGTCAGAAGAGACCCAGTACTTC
CDR3: CASSLEGSEETQYF

V: TRBV7-2
size: -
D: -
J: TRBJ1-5
length: 12
DNA: TGTGCCAGCAGCTTAGGAGTTCAGCCCCAGCATTTT
CDR3: CASSLGVQPQHF

V: TRBV9
size: few
D: -
J: TRBJ2-3
length: 12
DNA: TGTGCCAGCGGCCCCGGCACAGATACGCAGTATTTT
CDR3: CASGPGTDTQYF

V: TRBV20-1
size: -
D: TRBD2
J: TRBJ2-1
length: 14
DNA: TGCAGTGCTTCCGGGACTAGCGGGAGGGGCGGGCAGTTCTTC
CDR3: CSASGTSGRGGQFF

V: TRBV5-1
size: few
D: -
J: TRBJ2-1
length: 14
DNA: TGCGCCAGCAGCTTGGTGTTAGAAAGCCATGAGCAGTTCTTC
CDR3: CASSLVLESHEQFF

V: TRBV7-6
size: -
D: -
J: TRBJ1-2
length: 13
DNA: TGTGCCAGCAGCTCACCAAATAACTATGGCTACACCTTC
CDR3: CASSSPNNYGYTF

V: TRBV12-3/TRBV12-4
size: -
D: -
J: TRBJ2-6
length: 16
DNA: TGTGCCAGCGGGTTCCTTAAGAGCTCTGGGGCCAACGTCCTGACTTTC
CDR3: CASGFLKSSGANVLTF

V: TRBV24-1
size: few
D: -
J: TRBJ1-1
length: 16
DNA: TGTGCCACCAGTGATTTGCAAAGGGGTTCGTGCACTGAAGCTTTCTTT
CDR3: CATSDLQRGSCTEAFF

V: TRBV4-3
size: -
D: -
J: TRBJ2-1
length: 17
DNA: TGCGCCAGCAGCCAAGGACCATCTGGGAGCTCCTACAATGAGCAGTTCTTC
CDR3: CASSQGPSGSSYNEQFF

V: TRBV20-1
size: few
D: -
J: TRBJ2-5
length: 14
DNA: TGCAGTGCCCCGTTGAGGGGGGCCCAAGAGACCCAGTACTTC
CDR3: CSAPLRGAQETQYF

V: TRBV12-3/TRBV12-4
size: few
D: -
J: TRBJ2-7
length: 14
DNA: TGTGCCAGCAGTTTATCAGGGTTAGCCAACGAGCAGTACTTC
CDR3: CASSLSGLANEQYF

V: TRBV10-3
size: -
D: -
J: TRBJ2-5
length: 13
DNA: TGTGCCATCTCGTCGCGTGACCAAGAGACCCAGTACTTC
CDR3: CAISSRDQETQYF

V: TRBV20-1
size: -
D: TRBD1
J: TRBJ2-7
length: 14
DNA: TGCAGTGCTCGGGAGGACAGGGGGACCTACGAGCAGTACTTC
CDR3: CSAREDRGTYEQYF

V: TRBV5-1
size: many
D: -
J: TRBJ2-1
length: 15
DNA: TGCGCCAGCGGGTTCGACGGGGCAGGTTACAATGAGCAGTTCTTC
CDR3: CASGFDGAGYNEQFF

V: TRBV7-2
size: -
D: -
J: TRBJ1-3
length: 14
DNA: TGTGCCAGCAGCTTTGACAGCTCACGAAACACCATATATTTT
CDR3: CASSFDSSRNTIYF

V: TRBV20-1
size: -
D: -
J: TRBJ1-1
length: 12
DNA: TGCAGTGCTAGCACATGGACGGGCGAAGCTTTCTTT
CDR3: CSASTWTGEAFF

V: TRBV10-3
size: few
D: -
J: TRBJ2-7
length: 13
DNA: TGTGCCATCAGTGAGTCGATAGATGGCGAGCAGTACTTC
CDR3: CAISESIDGEQYF

V: TRBV9
size: few
D: -
J: TRBJ1-1
length: 15
DNA: TGTGCCAGCAGGATACTTACATTTGGGATCACTGAAGCTTTCTTT
CDR3: CASRILTFGITEAFF

V: TRBV6-2/TRBV6-3
size: -
D: -
J: TRBJ1-1
length: 13
DNA: TGTGCCAGCAGGGAGACTTCTAAGATGGAGGCTTTCTTT
CDR3: CASRETSKMEAFF

V: TRBV7-2
size: few
D: -
J: TRBJ2-7
length: 15
DNA: TGTGCCAGCAGCCCCCGGGGGCAGGGTATGTACGAGCAGTACTTC
CDR3: CASSPRGQGMYEQYF

V: TRBV20-1
size: -
D: TRBD2
J: TRBJ2-7
length: 14
DNA: TGCAGTGCTCCCGGGCAGCGGGGCTCCTACGAGCAGTACTTC
CDR3: CSAPGQRGSYEQYF